This T cell receptor (beta chain) originates from a study of T cell responses to AZD1222 COVID-19 vaccine. Study-wide results and limits: Recipients of AZD1222 seropositive at baseline numbered only 6 or 7. Vaccine-associated CD4 TCRs ranged over spike, dominating at 160-218 and 743-854. The donor cohort was predominantly white British with a female majority, and clonal diversity may have been underestimated.

From germline, CDR1 is SGHTA and CDR2 FQGTGA. The ends were cut back, 5 bases at V and 1 base at J, with 12 bases in the middle. The CDR3 runs 14 residues. Measured with immunoSEQ multiplex PCR; TCRdb has only the in-frame clones, and not every one. The sample yields around 84,000 clones, roughly 85% seen once. Of note for this clone: Its antigen is still unknown.

This material consisted of peripheral blood, taken on day 0 of AZD1222 vaccination. The chain links TRBV7-3 to TRBJ2-7; TRBD1 or TRBD2 may be the D gene (5 bases each). The source is an adult in good health. The CDR3 DNA sequence: TGTGCCAGCAGCCGGGGCGCGCGATCCTACGAGCAGTACTTC. As protein: CASSRGARSYEQYF.